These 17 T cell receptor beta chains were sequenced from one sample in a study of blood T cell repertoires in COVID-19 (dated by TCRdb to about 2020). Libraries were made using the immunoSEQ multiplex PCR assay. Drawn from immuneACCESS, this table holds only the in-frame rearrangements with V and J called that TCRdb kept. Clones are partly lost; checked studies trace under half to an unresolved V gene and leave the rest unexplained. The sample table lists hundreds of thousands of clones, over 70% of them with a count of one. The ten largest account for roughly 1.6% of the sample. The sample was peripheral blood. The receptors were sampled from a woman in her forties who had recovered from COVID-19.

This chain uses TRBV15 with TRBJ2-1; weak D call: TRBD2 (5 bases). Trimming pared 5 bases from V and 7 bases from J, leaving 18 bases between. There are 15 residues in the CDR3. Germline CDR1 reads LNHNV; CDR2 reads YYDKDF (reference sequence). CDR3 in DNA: TGTGCCACCAGCGTTACTAGTTTACCGGGGAATGAGCAGTTCTTC. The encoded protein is CATSVTSLPGNEQFF.

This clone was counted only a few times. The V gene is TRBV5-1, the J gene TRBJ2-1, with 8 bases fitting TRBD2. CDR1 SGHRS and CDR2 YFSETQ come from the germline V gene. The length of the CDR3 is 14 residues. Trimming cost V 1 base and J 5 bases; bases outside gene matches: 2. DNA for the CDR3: TGCGCCAGCAGCTTGCGGGGGGGCCACAATGAGCAGTTCTTC. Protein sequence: CASSLRGGHNEQFF. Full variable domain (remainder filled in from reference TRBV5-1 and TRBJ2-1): KAGVTQTPRYLIKTRGQQVTLSCSPISGHRSVSWYQQTPGQGLQFLFEYFSETQRNKGNFPGRFSGRQFSNSRSEMNVSTLELGDSALYLCASSLRGGHNEQFFGPGTRLTVL.

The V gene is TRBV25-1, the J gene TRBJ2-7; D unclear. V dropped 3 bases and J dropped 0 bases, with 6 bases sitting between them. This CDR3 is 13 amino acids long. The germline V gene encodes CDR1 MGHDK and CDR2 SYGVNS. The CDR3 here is CASSEAASYEQYF. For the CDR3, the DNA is TGTGCCAGCAGTGAGGCGGCCTCCTACGAGCAGTACTTC.

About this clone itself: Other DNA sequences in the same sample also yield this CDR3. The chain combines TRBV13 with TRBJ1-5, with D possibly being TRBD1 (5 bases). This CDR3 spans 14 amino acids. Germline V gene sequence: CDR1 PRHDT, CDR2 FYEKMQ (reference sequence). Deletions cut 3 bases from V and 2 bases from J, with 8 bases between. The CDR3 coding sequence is TGTGCCAGCAGCTTGGGGGGGGGCAATCAGCCCCAGCATTTT. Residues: CASSLGGGNQPQHF.

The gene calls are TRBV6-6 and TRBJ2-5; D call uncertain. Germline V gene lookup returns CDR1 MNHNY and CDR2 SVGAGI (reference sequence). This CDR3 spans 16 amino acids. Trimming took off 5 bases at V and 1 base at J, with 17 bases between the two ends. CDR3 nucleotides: TGTGCCAGCAGTCCCGGAGCTACGGCCTCCCAAGAGACCCAGTACTTC. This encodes CASSPGATASQETQYF.

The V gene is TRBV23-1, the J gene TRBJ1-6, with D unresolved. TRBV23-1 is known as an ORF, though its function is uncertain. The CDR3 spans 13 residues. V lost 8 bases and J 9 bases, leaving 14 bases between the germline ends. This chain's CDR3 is CASGRPRGSPLHF. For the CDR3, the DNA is TGCGCCAGCGGCCGCCCGCGGGGTTCACCCCTCCACTTT.

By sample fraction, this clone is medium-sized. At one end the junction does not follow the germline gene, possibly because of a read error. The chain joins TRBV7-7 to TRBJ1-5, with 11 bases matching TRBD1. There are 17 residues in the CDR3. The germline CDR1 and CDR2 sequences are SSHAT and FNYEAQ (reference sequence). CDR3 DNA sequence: TGTGCTAGCAGCATCGGACAGGGGGCGGAAAGCAATCAGCCCCAGCATTTT. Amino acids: CASSIGQGAESNQPQHF. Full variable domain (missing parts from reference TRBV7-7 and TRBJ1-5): GAGVSQSPRYKVTKRGQDVTLRCDPISSHATLYWYQQALGQGPEFLTYFNYEAQPDKSGLPSDRFSAERPEGSISTLTIQRTEQRDSAMYRCASSIGQGAESNQPQHFGDGTRLSIL.

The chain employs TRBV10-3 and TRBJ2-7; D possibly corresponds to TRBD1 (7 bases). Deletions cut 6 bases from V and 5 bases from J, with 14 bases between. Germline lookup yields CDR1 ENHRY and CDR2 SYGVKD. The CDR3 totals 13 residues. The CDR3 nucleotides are TGTGCCATCAGGGATGGGGGGACAGACGAGCAGTACTTC. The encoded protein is CAIRDGGTDEQYF.

DNA for the CDR3: TGTGCCAGCAGCTTATGGGGCAGGGGGTTGGGCACCATATATTTT. Translating gives CASSLWGRGLGTIYF. This chain links TRBV7-2 with TRBJ1-3, with 7 nucleotides matching TRBD1. V lost 2 bases to trimming and J lost 9 bases; unmatched junction nucleotides: 10. Germline V gene lookup returns CDR1 SGHTA and CDR2 FQGNSA. This CDR3 region has 15 residues.

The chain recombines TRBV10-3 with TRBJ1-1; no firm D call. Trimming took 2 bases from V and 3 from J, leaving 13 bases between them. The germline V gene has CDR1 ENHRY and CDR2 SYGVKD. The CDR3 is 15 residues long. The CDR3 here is CAISEGRVKDTEAFF. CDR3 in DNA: TGTGCCATCAGTGAGGGGAGGGTAAAGGACACTGAAGCTTTCTTT.

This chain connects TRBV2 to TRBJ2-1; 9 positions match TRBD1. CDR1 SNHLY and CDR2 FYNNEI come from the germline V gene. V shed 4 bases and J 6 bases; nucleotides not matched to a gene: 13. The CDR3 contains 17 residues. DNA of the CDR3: TGTGCCAGCAGTGTAGGACAGGGGTTAAACTTCGGCAATGAGCAGTTCTTC. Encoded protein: CASSVGQGLNFGNEQFF.

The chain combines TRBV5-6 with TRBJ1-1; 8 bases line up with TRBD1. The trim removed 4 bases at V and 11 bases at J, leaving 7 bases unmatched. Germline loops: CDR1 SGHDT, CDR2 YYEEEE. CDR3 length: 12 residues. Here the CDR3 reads CASSPQGALAFF. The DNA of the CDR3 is TGTGCCAGCAGCCCGCAGGGGGCTTTGGCTTTCTTT.

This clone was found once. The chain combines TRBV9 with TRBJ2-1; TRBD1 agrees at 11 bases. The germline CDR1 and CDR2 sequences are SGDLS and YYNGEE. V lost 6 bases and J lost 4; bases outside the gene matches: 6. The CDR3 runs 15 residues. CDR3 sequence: CASKPGTGGYNEQFF. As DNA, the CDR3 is TGTGCCAGCAAGCCCGGGACAGGGGGGTACAATGAGCAGTTCTTC.

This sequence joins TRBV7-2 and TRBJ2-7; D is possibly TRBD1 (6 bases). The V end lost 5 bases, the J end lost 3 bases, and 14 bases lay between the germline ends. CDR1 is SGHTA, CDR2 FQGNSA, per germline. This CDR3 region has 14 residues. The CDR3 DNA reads TGTGCCAGCAGCCGTGCTGGGGGCGGCTACGAGCAGTACTTC. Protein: CASSRAGGGYEQYF.

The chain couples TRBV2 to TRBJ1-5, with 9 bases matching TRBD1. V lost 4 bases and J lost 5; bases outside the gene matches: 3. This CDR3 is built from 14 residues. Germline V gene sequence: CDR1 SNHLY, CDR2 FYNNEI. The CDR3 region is CASSGGTGHQPQHF. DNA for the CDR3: TGTGCCAGCAGTGGAGGGACAGGGCATCAGCCCCAGCATTTT.

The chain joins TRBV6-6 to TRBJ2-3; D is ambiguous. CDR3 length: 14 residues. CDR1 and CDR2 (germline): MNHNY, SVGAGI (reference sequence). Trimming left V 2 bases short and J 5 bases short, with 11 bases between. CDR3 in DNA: TGTGCCAGCAGTTACGGCGGTCGAGGAGATACGCAGTATTTT. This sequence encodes CASSYGGRGDTQYF.

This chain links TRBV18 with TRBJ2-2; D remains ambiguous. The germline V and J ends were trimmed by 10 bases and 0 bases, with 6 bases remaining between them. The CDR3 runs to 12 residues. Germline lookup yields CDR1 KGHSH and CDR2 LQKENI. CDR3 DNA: TGTGCCACCCCGTCGAACACCGGGGAGCTGTTTTTT. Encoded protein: CATPSNTGELFF.